This entry features one T cell receptor beta chain sequence. This specimen belongs to a study of T-cell memory formation after mild COVID-19. One entry per CDR3 protein results from TCRdb running MiXCR on the 5' RACE reads. Of over 300,000 distinct CDR3 sequences in the sample, under 25% are singletons; the top ten hold roughly 23%. The CDR3 loop spans 13 amino acids. Trimming took 4 bases from V and 8 from J; bases not matched to a gene: 6. Germline assignment: CDR1 LGHNA and CDR2 YSLEER. The TCR sequence derives from a young man who had mild COVID-19 (a few samples of this study predate the infection). Cell type and time point are not known. The gene calls are TRBV4-3 and TRBJ1-2; 8 positions match TRBD1. Sequencing was carried out using PBMCs or a T cell subset sorted from them (not recorded which). Here the CDR3 reads CASSPLTGVGYTF. CDR3 sequence (DNA): TGCGCCAGCAGCCCCTTGACAGGGGTCGGCTACACCTTC.